Sequencing of this T cell receptor beta chain was carried out in a study of blood T cells in healthy people across ages. Notes on the study in general: Researchers deemed the diversity estimates from one million T cells underestimates.

PCR was performed a second time for roughly 6 to 12 cycles using a sample-barcoded 5' primer and a J-beta primer mix. One entry per CDR3 protein, called by TCRdb with MiXCR from the 5' RACE reads. The sample includes 700,000 to 950,000 distinct CDR3 sequences, roughly 43% of them seen just once. At least ten counts were recorded for this clonotype. Its matching antigen is unknown. The TCR comes from a woman between 55 and 75 years old in good health. Sequenced input: blood.

CDR3 bases: TGTGCCAGCGGGGACAGGACGTACAATGAGCAGTTCTTC. Translating it yields CASGDRTYNEQFF. This chain connects TRBV27 to TRBJ2-1, with 8 bases that match TRBD1. CDR1 is MNHEY and CDR2 is SMNVEV in the germline V gene (reference sequence). Trimming cost V 8 bases and J 4 bases; bases outside gene matches: 4. The CDR3 consists of 13 residues.